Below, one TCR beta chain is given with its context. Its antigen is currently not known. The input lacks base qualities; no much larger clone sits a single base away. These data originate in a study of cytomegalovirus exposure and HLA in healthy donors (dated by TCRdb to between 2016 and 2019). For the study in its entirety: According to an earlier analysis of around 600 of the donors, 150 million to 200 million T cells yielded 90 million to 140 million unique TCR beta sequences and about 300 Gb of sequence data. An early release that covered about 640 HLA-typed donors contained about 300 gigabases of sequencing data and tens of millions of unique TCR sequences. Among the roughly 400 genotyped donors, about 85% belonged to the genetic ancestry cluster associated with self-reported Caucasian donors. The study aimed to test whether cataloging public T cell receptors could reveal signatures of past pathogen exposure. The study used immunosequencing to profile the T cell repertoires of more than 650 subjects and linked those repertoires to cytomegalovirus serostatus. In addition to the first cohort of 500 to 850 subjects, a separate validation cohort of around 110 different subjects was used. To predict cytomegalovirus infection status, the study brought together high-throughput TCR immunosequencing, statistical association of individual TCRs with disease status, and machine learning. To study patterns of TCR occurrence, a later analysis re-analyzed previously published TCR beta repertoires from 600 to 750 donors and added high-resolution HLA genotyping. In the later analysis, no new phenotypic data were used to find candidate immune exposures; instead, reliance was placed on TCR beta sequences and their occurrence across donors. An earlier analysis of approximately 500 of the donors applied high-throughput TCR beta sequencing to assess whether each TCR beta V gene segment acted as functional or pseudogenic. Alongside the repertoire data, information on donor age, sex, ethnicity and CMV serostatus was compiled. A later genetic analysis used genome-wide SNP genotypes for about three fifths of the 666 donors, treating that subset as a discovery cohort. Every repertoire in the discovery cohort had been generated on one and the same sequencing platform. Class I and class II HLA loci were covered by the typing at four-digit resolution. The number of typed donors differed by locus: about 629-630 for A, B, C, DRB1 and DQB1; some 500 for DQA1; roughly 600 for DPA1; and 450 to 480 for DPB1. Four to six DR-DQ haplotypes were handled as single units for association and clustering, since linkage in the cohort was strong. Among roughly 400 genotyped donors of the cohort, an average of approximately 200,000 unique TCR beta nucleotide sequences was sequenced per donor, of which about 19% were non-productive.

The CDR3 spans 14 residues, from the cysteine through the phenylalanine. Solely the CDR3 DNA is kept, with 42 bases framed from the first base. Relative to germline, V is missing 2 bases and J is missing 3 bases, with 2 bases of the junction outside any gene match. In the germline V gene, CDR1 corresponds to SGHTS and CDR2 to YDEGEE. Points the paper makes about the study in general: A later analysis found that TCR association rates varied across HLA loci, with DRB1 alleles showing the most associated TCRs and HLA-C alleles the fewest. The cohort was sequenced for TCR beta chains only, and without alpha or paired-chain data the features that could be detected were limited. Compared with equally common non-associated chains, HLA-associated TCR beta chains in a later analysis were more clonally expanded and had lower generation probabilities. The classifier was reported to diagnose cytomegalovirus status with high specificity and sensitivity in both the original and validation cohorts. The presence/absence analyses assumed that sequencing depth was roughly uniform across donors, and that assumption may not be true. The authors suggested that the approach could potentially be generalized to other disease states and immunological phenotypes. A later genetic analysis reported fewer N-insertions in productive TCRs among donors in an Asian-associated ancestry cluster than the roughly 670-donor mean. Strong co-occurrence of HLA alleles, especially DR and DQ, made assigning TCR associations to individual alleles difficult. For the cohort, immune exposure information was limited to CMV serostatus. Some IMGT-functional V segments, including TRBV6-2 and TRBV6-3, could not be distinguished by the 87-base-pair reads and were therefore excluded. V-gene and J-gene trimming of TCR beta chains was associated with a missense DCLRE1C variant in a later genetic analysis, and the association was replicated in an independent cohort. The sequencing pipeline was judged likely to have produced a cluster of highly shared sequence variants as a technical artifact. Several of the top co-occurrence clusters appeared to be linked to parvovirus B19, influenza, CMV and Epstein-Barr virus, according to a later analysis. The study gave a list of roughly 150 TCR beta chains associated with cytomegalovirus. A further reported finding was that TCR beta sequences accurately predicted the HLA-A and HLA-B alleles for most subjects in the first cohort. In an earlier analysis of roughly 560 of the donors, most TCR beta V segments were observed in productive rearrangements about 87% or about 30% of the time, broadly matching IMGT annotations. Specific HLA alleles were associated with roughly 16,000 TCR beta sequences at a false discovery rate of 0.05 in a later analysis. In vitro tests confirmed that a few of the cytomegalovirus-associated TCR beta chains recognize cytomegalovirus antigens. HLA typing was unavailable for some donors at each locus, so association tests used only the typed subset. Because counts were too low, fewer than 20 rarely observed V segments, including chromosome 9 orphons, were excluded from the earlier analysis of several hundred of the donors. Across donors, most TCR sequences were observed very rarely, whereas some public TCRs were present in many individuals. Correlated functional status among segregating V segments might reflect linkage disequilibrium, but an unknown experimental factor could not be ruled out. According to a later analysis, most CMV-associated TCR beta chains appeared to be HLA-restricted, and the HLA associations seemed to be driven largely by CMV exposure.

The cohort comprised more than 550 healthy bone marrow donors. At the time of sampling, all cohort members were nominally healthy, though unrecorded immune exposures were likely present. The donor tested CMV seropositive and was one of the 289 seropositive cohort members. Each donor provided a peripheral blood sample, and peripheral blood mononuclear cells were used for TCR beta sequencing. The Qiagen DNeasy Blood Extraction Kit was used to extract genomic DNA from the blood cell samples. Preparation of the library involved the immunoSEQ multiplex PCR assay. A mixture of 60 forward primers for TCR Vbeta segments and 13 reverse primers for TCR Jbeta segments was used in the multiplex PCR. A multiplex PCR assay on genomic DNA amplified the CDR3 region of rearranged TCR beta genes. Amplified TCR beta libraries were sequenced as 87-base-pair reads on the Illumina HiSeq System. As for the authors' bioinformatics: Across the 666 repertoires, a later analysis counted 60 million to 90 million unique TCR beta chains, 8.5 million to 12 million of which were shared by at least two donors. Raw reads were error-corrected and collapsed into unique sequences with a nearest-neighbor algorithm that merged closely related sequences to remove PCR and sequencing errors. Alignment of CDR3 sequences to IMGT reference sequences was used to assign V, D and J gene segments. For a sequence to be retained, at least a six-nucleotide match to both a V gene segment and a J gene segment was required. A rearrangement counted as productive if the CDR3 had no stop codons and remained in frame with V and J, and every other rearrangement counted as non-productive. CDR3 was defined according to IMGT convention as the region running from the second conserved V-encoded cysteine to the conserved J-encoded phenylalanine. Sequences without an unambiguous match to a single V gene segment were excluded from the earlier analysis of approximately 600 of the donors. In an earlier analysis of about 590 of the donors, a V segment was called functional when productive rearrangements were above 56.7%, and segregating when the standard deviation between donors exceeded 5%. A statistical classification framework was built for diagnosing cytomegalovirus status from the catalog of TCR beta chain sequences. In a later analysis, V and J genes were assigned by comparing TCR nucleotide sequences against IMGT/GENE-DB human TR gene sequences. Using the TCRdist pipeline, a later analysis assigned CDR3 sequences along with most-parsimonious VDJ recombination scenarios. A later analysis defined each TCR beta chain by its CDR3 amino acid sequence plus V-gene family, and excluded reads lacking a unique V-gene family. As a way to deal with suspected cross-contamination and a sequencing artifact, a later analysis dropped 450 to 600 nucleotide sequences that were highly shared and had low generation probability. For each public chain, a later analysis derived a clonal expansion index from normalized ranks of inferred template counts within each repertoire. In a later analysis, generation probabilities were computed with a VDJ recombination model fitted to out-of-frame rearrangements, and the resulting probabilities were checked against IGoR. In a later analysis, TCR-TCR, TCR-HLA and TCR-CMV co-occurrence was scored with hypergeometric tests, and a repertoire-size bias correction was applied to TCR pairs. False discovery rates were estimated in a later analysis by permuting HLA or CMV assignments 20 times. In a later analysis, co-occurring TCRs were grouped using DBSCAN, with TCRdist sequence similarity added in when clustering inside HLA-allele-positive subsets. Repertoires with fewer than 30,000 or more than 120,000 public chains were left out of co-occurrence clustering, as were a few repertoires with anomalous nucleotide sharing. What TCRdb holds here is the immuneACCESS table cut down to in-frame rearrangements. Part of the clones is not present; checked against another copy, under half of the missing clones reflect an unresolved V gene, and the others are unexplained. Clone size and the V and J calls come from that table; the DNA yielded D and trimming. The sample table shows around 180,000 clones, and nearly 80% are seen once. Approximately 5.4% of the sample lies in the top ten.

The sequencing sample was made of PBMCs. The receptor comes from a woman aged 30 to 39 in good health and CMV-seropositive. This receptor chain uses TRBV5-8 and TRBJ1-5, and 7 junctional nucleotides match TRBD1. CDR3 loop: CASSFGTVNQPQHF. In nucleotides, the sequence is TGTGCCAGCAGCTTCGGGACAGTCAATCAGCCCCAGCATTTT. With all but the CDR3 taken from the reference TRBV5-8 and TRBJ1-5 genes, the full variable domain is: EAGVTQSPTHLIKTRGQQATLRCSPISGHTSVYWYQQALGLGLQFLLWYDEGEERNRGNFPPRFSGRQFPNYSSELNVNALELEDSALYLCASSFGTVNQPQHFGDGTRLSIL.